This T cell receptor beta chain was captured by sequencing in a study of blood T cells in healthy people across ages. Germline CDR1 MNHEY, CDR2 SVGEGT. The CDR3 consists of 15 residues. Trimming stripped 4 bases from V and 0 bases from J, with 12 bases between. A second roughly 7 to 12 cycle PCR used barcoded and J-beta primers. From the 5' RACE reads, TCRdb called clonotypes with MiXCR, one entry per CDR3 protein. The table includes about 1.8 million distinct CDR3 sequences, around half detected once. The gene calls are TRBV6-2 or TRBV6-3 and TRBJ1-2; unclear D gene. This receptor was obtained from a woman aged 40 to 50 in good health. Sequencing was performed on blood. The CDR3 coding sequence is TGTGCCAGCAGTTCGGCGGCCTCTCCTAACTATGGCTACACCTTC. This sequence encodes CASSSAASPNYGYTF.